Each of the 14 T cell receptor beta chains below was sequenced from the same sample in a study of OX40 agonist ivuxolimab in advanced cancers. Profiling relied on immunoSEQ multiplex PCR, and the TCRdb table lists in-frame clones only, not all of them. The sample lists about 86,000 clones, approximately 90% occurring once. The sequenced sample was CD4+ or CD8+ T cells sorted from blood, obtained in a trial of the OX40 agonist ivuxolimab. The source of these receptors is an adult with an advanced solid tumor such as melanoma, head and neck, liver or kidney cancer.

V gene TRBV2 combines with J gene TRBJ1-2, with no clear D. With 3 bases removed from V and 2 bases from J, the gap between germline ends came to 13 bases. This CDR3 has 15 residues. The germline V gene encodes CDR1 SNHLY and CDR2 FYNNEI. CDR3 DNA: TGTGCCAGCAGTGATTACGTGAGAGCGAACTATGGCTACACCTTC. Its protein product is CASSDYVRANYGYTF.

The CDR3: CASSDREGARDTQYF. The CDR3 nucleotides are TGTGCCAGCAGTGACAGGGAAGGAGCCAGAGATACGCAGTATTTT. V is TRBV6-4 and J is TRBJ2-3, with unresolved D. V was pared by 2 bases and J by 5 bases, with 14 bases between. Germline V CDR1 and CDR2: MRHNA, SNTAGT. This CDR3 comprises 15 residues.

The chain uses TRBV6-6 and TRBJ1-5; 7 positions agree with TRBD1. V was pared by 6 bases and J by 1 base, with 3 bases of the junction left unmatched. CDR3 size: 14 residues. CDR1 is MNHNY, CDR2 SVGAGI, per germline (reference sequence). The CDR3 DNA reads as TGTGCCAGCAGAGGGGGCGAGAGCAATCAGCCCCAGCATTTT. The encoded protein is CASRGGESNQPQHF.

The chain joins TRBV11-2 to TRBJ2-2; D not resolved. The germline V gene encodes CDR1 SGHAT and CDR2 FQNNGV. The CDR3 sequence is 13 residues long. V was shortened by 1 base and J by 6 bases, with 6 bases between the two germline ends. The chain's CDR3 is CASSLVVAGELFF. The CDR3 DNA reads TGTGCCAGCAGCTTAGTAGTAGCCGGGGAGCTGTTTTTT.

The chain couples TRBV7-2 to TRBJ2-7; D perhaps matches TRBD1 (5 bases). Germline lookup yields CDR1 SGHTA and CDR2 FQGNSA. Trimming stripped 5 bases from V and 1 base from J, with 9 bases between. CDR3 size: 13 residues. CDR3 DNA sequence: TGTGCCAGCAGCCGACAGAGTTCCTACGAGCAGTACTTC. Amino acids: CASSRQSSYEQYF.

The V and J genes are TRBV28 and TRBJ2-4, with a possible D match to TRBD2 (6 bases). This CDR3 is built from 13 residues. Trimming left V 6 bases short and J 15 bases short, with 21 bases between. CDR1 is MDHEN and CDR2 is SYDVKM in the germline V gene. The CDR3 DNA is TGTGCCAGCAGGAACTCGGGACTCCCCTGGTTGTACTTC. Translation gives CASRNSGLPWLYF.

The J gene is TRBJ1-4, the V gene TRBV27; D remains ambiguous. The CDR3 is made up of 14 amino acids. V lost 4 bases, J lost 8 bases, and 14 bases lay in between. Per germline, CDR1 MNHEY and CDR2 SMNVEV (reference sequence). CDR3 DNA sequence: TGTGCCAGCAGTTCTCTCCGCCACGGAGAAAAACTGTTTTTT. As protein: CASSSLRHGEKLFF.

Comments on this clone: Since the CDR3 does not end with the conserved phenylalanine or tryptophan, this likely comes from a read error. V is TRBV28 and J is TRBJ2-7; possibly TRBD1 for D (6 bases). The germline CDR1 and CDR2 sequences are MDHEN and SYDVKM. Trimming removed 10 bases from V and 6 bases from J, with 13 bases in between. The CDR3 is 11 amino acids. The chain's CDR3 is CAITGLGEQYL. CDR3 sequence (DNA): TGTGCCATCACAGGGCTTGGCGAGCAGTACCTC.

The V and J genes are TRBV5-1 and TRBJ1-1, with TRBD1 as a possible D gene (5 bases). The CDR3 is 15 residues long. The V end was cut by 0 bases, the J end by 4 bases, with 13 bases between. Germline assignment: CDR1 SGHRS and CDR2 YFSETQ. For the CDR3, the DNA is TGCGCCAGCAGCTTGGTGGCTTTTGGGACCACTGAAGCTTTCTTT. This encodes CASSLVAFGTTEAFF.

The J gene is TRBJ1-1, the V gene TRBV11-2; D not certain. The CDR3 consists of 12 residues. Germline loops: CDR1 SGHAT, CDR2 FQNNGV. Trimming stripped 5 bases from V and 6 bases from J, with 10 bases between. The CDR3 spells CASSRSTAEAFF. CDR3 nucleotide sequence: TGTGCCAGCAGCCGCTCGACCGCTGAAGCTTTCTTT.

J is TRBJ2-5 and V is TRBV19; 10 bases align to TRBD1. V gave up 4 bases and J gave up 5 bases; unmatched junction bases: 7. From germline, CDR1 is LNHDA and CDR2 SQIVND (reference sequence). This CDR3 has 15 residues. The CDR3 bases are TGTGCCAGTAGTACGACCGGGACAGGGGCGGAGACCCAGTACTTC. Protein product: CASSTTGTGAETQYF.

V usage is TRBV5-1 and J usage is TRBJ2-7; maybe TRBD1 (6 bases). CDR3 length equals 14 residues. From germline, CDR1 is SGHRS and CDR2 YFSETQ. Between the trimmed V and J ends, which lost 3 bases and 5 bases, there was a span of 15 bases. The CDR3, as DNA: TGCGCCAGCAGCTCTATACAGGGTTCAGACGAGCAGTACTTC. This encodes CASSSIQGSDEQYF.

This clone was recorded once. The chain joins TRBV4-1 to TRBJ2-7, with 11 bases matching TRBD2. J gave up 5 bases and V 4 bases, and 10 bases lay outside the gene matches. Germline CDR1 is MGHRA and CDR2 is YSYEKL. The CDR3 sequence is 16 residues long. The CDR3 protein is CASSRILAGVKDEQYF. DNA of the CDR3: TGCGCCAGCAGCCGAATACTAGCGGGAGTAAAAGACGAGCAGTACTTC.

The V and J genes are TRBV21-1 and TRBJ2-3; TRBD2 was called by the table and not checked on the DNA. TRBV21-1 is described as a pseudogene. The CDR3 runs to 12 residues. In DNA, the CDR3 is TGTGCCAGCAGCAGGAGGACAGATACGCAGTATTTT. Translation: CASSRRTDTQYF.